Only one count was recorded for the clone carrying this T cell receptor (beta chain). Its target is unknown. This CDR3 has 14 residues. Germline V gene sequence: CDR1 MGHDK, CDR2 SYGVNS. Germline trimming cut 4 bases from V and 7 bases from J; bases unmatched to any gene: 9. The data were obtained in a study of T cell clonotyping in hematopoietic cell transplantation. Profiling relied on immunoSEQ multiplex PCR, and the TCRdb table lists in-frame clones only, not all of them. The sample has more than 25,000 clones, 60% to 80% seen once. Specified time point: recipient sample about 28 days before transplant, after cytoreduction. Study outcomes and limitations: At the given depth, recipient repertoires were over 95% de novo clonotypes. Pathologically expanded recipient clonotypes increased progressively from day 30 to day 180 as diversity fell. No sorting was done, leaving CD4 and CD8 contributions mixed. Broader posttransplant TCR repertoire diversity was predicted by graft donor and pretransplant recipient Inverse Simpson Index values.

The sequence came from a man aged 45-65 years with myelodysplastic syndrome. Some clones in this sample may be carry-over from other donors' samples. The specimen comprised peripheral blood mononuclear cells, sampled before stem cell transplant. This sequence joins TRBV25-1 and TRBJ1-2, with 7 bases matching TRBD1. DNA of the CDR3: TGTGCCAGCAGTGCGACGACAGGGCTTGGTGGCTACACCTTC. Translation: CASSATTGLGGYTF.